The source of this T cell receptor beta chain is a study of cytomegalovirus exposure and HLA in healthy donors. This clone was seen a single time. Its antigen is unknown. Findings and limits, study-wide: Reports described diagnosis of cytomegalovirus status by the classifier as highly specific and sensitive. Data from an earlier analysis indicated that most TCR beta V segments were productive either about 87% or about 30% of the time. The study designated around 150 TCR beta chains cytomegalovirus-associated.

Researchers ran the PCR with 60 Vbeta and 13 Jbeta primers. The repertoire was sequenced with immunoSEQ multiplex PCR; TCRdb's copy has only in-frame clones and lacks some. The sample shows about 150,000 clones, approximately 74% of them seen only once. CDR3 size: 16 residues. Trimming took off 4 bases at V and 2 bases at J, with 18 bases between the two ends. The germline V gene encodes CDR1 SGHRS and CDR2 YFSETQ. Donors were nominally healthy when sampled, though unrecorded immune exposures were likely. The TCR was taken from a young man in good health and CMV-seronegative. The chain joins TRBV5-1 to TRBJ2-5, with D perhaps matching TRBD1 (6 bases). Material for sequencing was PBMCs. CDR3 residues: CASSIGGRGIQETQYF. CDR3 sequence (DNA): TGCGCCAGCAGCATAGGGGGAAGGGGAATTCAAGAGACCCAGTACTTC.